Below, 22 T cell receptor beta chains from the same sample are listed, as sequenced in a study of OX40 agonist ivuxolimab in advanced cancers. Libraries came from the immunoSEQ multiplex PCR assay. The clones in this table, taken by TCRdb from immuneACCESS, are in-frame only. Not every clone is retained; where verified, under half of the shortfall comes from an unresolved V gene, and the cause of the rest is unknown. The sample table contains some 50,000 clones; only one count was recorded for around 86% of them. The ten top clones hold around 1.7% of the sample. The material sequenced was CD4+ or CD8+ T cells sorted from blood, taken in a trial of the OX40 agonist ivuxolimab. Every receptor here comes from an adult with an advanced solid tumor such as melanoma, head and neck, liver or kidney cancer.

This chain uses TRBV5-1 with TRBJ1-2; TRBD1 might be the D (5 bases). CDR1 and CDR2 from the germline V gene are SGHRS and YFSETQ. Trimming left V 0 bases short and J 8 bases short, with 8 bases between. The CDR3 sequence is 12 residues long. In DNA, the CDR3 is TGCGCCAGCAGCTTGGAGGCAGGGGGCTACACCTTC. This gives the protein CASSLEAGGYTF.

This clone was picked up one time. The gene calls are TRBV6-6 and TRBJ2-3, with D possibly called TRBD1 or TRBD2 (5 bases each). Germline V gives CDR1 MNHNY, CDR2 SVGAGI (reference sequence). This CDR3 has 13 residues. The V end lost 8 bases, the J end lost 5 bases, and 14 bases lay between the germline ends. Here the CDR3 DNA reads TGTGCCAGCCGTTCACGGGGCAAAGATACGCAGTATTTT. Protein product: CASRSRGKDTQYF.

This sequence joins TRBV5-6 and TRBJ1-5, with unresolved D. CDR3 length equals 17 residues. V lost 7 bases and J lost 9, with 29 bases in between. Germline-derived CDR1 and CDR2 are SGHDT and YYEEEE. The CDR3, as DNA: TGTGCCAGCTATCCGACCGCTACACAGACCCCGCTTATGCCCCAGCATTTT. Its protein product is CASYPTATQTPLMPQHF.

The V and J genes are TRBV18 and TRBJ2-1; 7 nucleotides match TRBD2. The CDR3 length is 13 residues. From germline, CDR1 is KGHSH and CDR2 LQKENI. With V trimmed by 3 bases and J by 7 bases, 3 bases remained unmatched. CDR3 in DNA: TGTGCCAGCTCACCGACTAGCCTTAATGAGCAGTTCTTC. Translating it yields CASSPTSLNEQFF.

The V call is TRBV2, the J call TRBJ2-1; TRBD2 matches at 7 bases. Trimming cost V 4 bases and J 7 bases; bases outside gene matches: 7. CDR1 and CDR2 (germline): SNHLY, FYNNEI. The CDR3 loop spans 14 amino acids. The CDR3 reads CASSVLAGGNEQFF. CDR3 sequence (DNA): TGTGCCAGCAGTGTCTTGGCCGGGGGGAATGAGCAGTTCTTC. Full variable domain (outside the CDR3, taken from reference TRBV2 and TRBJ2-1): EPEVTQTPSHQVTQMGQEVILRCVPISNHLYFYWYRQILGQKVEFLVSFYNNEISEKSEIFDDQFSVERPDGSNFTLKIRSTKLEDSAMYFCASSVLAGGNEQFFGPGTRLTVL.

The V call is TRBV10-2, the J call TRBJ2-7; D is perhaps TRBD2 (6 bases). V dropped 5 bases and J dropped 4 bases, with 15 bases sitting between them. Germline loops: CDR1 WSHSY, CDR2 SAAADI. The CDR3 consists of 14 residues. In DNA form, the CDR3 reads TGCGCCAGCAGTCAAGCGGGCCGCTCTTACGAGCAGTACTTC. Translating gives CASSQAGRSYEQYF.

V is TRBV7-2 and J is TRBJ2-5, with a weak D call TRBD2 (6 bases). Germline V gives CDR1 SGHTA, CDR2 FQGNSA. V was trimmed by 2 bases and J by 4 bases, leaving 14 bases between them. The CDR3 covers 15 residues. In nucleotides, the CDR3 is TGTGCCAGCAGCTTAACGGGTGGAGGGTTAGAGACCCAGTACTTC. It translates to CASSLTGGGLETQYF.

J is TRBJ1-5 and V is TRBV18, with TRBD1 matching over 7 bases. The trim removed 3 bases at V and 5 bases at J, leaving 1 base unmatched. The length of the CDR3 is 13 residues. Germline CDR1 reads KGHSH; CDR2 reads LQKENI. DNA of the CDR3: TGTGCCAGCTCACCCCAGGGGGATCAGCCCCAGCATTTT. The encoded protein is CASSPQGDQPQHF.

This chain joins TRBV18 and TRBJ1-5; D ambiguous. Germline values: CDR1 KGHSH, CDR2 LQKENI. Trimming shortened V by 3 bases and J by 0 bases, and 15 bases separated the two germline ends. The CDR3 has 17 residues. In DNA form, the CDR3 reads TGTGCCAGCTCACCGAGTGGCCAGACCTATAGCAATCAGCCCCAGCATTTT. Translation gives CASSPSGQTYSNQPQHF.

This chain links TRBV19 with TRBJ2-2; D may be TRBD1 (6 bases). The CDR3 extends over 15 amino acids. Germline CDR1 and CDR2: LNHDA and SQIVND (reference sequence). V lost 9 bases, J lost 6 bases, and 20 bases lay in between. The CDR3 nucleotides read TGTGCCAGCTGGCCCGGGCAGGGGTATTCCGGGGAGCTGTTTTTT. Amino acid sequence: CASWPGQGYSGELFF.

In its sample, this clone was seen a few times. The chain combines TRBV2 with TRBJ1-3; possibly TRBD1 for D (5 bases). Germline values: CDR1 SNHLY, CDR2 FYNNEI. This CDR3 is built from 15 residues. The V end was cut by 3 bases, the J end by 0 bases, with 9 bases between. The CDR3 sequence: CASSDGAFSGNTIYF. CDR3 DNA: TGTGCCAGCAGTGATGGGGCGTTCTCTGGAAACACCATATATTTT.

The chain couples TRBV18 to TRBJ1-2, with TRBD1 identical over 9 bases. J was trimmed by 6 bases and V by 5 bases; bases with no gene match: 7. The CDR3 consists of 14 residues. Germline V gene lookup returns CDR1 KGHSH and CDR2 LQKENI. CDR3 amino acids: CASSAGQGGDGYTF. In DNA form, the CDR3 reads TGTGCCAGCTCAGCGGGACAGGGAGGAGATGGCTACACCTTC.

This rearrangement joins TRBV30 to TRBJ1-2, with TRBD1 matching 9 bases. CDR1 is GTSNPN, CDR2 SVGIG, per germline (reference sequence). This CDR3 region has 14 residues. V trimming: 5 bases; J trimming: 8 bases; junction bases outside the gene matches: 12. DNA of the CDR3: TGTGCCTGGGTTGGATGGGGACAGGGTTCGGGCTACACCTTC. Its protein product is CAWVGWGQGSGYTF.

The V call is TRBV19, the J call TRBJ1-5; 7 bases align to TRBD1. V lost 3 bases to trimming and J lost 0 bases; unmatched junction nucleotides: 5. Germline-derived CDR1 and CDR2 are LNHDA and SQIVND (reference sequence). The CDR3 covers 16 residues. The CDR3 nucleotides read TGTGCCAGTAGTATTACAGGGGCTTATAGCAATCAGCCCCAGCATTTT. It yields the protein CASSITGAYSNQPQHF.

The genes are TRBV6-4 and TRBJ2-3; D could derive from TRBD1 or TRBD2 (5 bases each). Trimming left V 0 bases short and J 0 bases short, with 10 bases between. CDR3 size: 16 residues. The germline gives CDR1 MRHNA, CDR2 SNTAGT. CDR3 DNA sequence: TGTGCCAGCAGTGACTCCGGGACGGCTAGCACAGATACGCAGTATTTT. Translated: CASSDSGTASTDTQYF.

The chain joins TRBV15 to TRBJ2-7, with D uncertain. CDR1 is LNHNV, CDR2 YYDKDF, per germline (reference sequence). Trimming left V 0 bases short and J 7 bases short, with 13 bases between. This CDR3 contains 14 residues. CDR3 DNA: TGTGCCACCAGCAGAGATAGGGCCAGTCGGGAGCAGTACTTC. Residues: CATSRDRASREQYF.

As for this clone: The same CDR3 arises from other DNA sequences in this sample as well. This sequence joins TRBV6-4 and TRBJ2-5, with unresolved D. V lost 3 bases, J lost 2 bases, and 10 bases lay in between. Germline CDR1 reads MRHNA; CDR2 reads SNTAGT. CDR3 length: 14 amino acids. CDR3 sequence reads: CASSESAGQETQYF. For the CDR3, the DNA is TGTGCCAGCAGTGAATCGGCAGGACAAGAGACCCAGTACTTC.

V gene TRBV11-2 combines with J gene TRBJ1-1; D unresolved. Germline CDR1 reads SGHAT; CDR2 reads FQNNGV. Trimming cost V 9 bases and J 6 bases, with 23 bases left between them. This CDR3 is 15 amino acids long. The CDR3 reads CARARIGSGGAEAFF. The CDR3, as DNA: TGTGCCAGAGCTCGAATTGGGAGCGGAGGCGCTGAAGCTTTCTTT.

This chain joins TRBV7-8 and TRBJ2-1; no definite D call. Trimming cost V 5 bases and J 6 bases, with 20 bases left between them. From germline, CDR1 is SGHVS and CDR2 FQNEAQ. The CDR3 contains 16 residues. CDR3 coding DNA: TGTGCCAGCAGCCCCCTCGGCACAGCCAAACTCAATGAGCAGTTCTTC. The encoded protein is CASSPLGTAKLNEQFF.

The gene calls are TRBV5-6 and TRBJ1-5, with D possibly being TRBD1 (5 bases). CDR1 SGHDT and CDR2 YYEEEE come from the germline V gene. The CDR3 sequence is 13 residues long. The V end lost 0 bases, the J end lost 6 bases, and 7 bases lay between the germline ends. The CDR3 spells CASSLGGVQPQHF. CDR3 sequence (DNA): TGTGCCAGCAGCTTGGGAGGGGTTCAGCCCCAGCATTTT.

This clone has only one observation. V gene TRBV28 combines with J gene TRBJ1-5; the D is unclear. Looked up from germline, CDR1 is MDHEN and CDR2 is SYDVKM. Trimming pared 7 bases from V and 2 bases from J, leaving 21 bases between. The CDR3 extends over 17 amino acids. CDR3 nucleotides: TGTGCCAGCACCCCACACCGGGGAAGCGGGGGCAATCAGCCCCAGCATTTT. This gives the protein CASTPHRGSGGNQPQHF.

The chain carries TRBV28 and TRBJ2-1; the match to TRBD2 covers 11 bases. The V gene end was trimmed by 5 bases and the J gene end by 9 bases; junction bases not matched to a gene: 15. Germline V gene sequence: CDR1 MDHEN, CDR2 SYDVKM. CDR3 length: 17 residues. CDR3 bases: TGTGCCAGCAGTGGCAACATAGCGGGAGGGGGGGGTAGTGAGCAGTTCTTC. This encodes CASSGNIAGGGGSEQFF.